This record covers a single T cell receptor (beta chain). This clonotype was detected only a few times. The target of this receptor is not known. No clone much larger than this one lies a single base away; base qualities are absent. This entry comes from a study of T cell repertoires in cytomegalovirus infection (dated 2019 in TCRdb). In the study overall: The HLA type of each donor mattered for the analysis, because public TCR beta signatures pointed to carriage of CMV infection along with the matching HLA type.

The germline V gene (reference sequence) yields LGHDT for CDR1 and YNNKEL for CDR2. Including cysteine and phenylalanine, the CDR3 has 15 amino acids. The only DNA kept is the CDR3, 45 bases in frame from the first base. V is shortened by 0 bases, J by 2 bases, and the region joining them spans 10 bases. Sequencing instrument: Illumina HiSeq 1500. The public reads were reanalyzed by TCRdb: fastp trimming at Q25, MiXCR alignment, in-frame beta chains only. CDR3 protein duplicates are merged, each entry listing the most common genes and DNA. A total of about 310,000 distinct CDR3 sequences appear in this sample, roughly 16% of them only once. The ten largest clones represent 12% of the sample. Points the paper makes about the study in general: The ex vivo response was dominated by HLA-C-restricted CMV-specific TCR beta clonotypes, and the single most frequent clonotype in two of eight donors was supplied by these HLA-C-restricted clonotypes. In both this cohort and an independent cohort of approximately 350 donors, the cumulative frequency of public TCR beta family members distinguished carriers of CMV infection plus the relevant HLA type.

The rearranged segments are TRBV3-1 and TRBJ1-1; no confident D gene assignment can be made. This sequence originates from a human donor in good health (CMV status not recorded). Some clones in this sample may be carry-over from other donors' samples. Sequences were obtained from PBMCs. The CDR3 reads CASSQEGTGNTEAFF. The DNA sequence is as follows: TGTGCCAGCAGCCAAGAGGGTACTGGAAACACTGAAGCTTTCTTT.